The present T cell receptor beta chain was sequenced within a study of blood T cell repertoires in COVID-19. V was clipped by 1 base and J by 0 bases, with 8 bases between them. The CDR3 has 14 residues. CDR1 and CDR2 (germline): SGHRS, YFSETQ. Sequencing was performed with immunoSEQ multiplex PCR; in TCRdb, only in-frame clones are kept and a portion is missing. The sample has 70,000 to 95,000 clones, around 88% seen once. The rearrangement joins TRBV5-1 to TRBJ2-7, with no clear D. What was sequenced was peripheral blood. This clonotype was sampled from a woman in her 70s with acute or convalescent COVID-19. CDR3 in DNA: TGCGCCAGCAGCTTGCGCGGCGTCTCCTACGAGCAGTACTTC. Its translation is CASSLRGVSYEQYF.